One and the same sample provided the 32 T cell receptor beta chains below, sequenced in a study of CD8 T cells in ankylosing spondylitis. TCRdb analysed the 5' RACE reads with MiXCR anew, one entry per CDR3 protein. The table shows a few hundred thousand distinct CDR3 sequences, with 18% occurring only once. The specimen sequenced was blood, either unsorted or a sorted T cell fraction (not recorded which). The receptors originated from a male donor with ankylosing spondylitis or in good health (not recorded which).

This rearrangement joins TRBV7-9 to TRBJ2-2; D may be TRBD1 (6 bases). V lost 8 bases, J lost 6 bases, and 19 bases lay in between. Germline V gives CDR1 SEHNR, CDR2 FQNEAQ (reference sequence). There are 15 residues in the CDR3. The chain's CDR3 is CASPGTQPSSGELFF. As DNA, the CDR3 is TGTGCCAGCCCCGGGACACAACCAAGCTCCGGGGAGCTGTTTTTT.

This clonotype was counted between two and nine times. J is TRBJ2-5 and V is TRBV12-3 or TRBV12-4, with D uncertain. The CDR3 is made up of 13 amino acids. V was shortened by 6 bases and J by 5 bases, with 13 bases between the two germline ends. The CDR3 region has the DNA TGTGCCAGCAGCCCAGCCGGGTTTGAGACCCAGTACTTC. It yields the protein CASSPAGFETQYF.

This clonotype came up many times. J is TRBJ2-7 and V is TRBV20-1; D possibly matches TRBD1 or TRBD2 (5 bases each). The germline CDR1 and CDR2 sequences are DFQATT and SNEGSKA (reference sequence). The V end was cut by 1 base, the J end by 6 bases, with 16 bases between. The CDR3 runs 14 residues. CDR3 region: CSARGPGPLSEQYF. In DNA, the CDR3 is TGCAGTGCTAGAGGGCCGGGACCCTTGTCCGAGCAGTACTTC.

This clonotype has a handful of counts. The chain couples TRBV29-1 to TRBJ2-1; 8 bases match TRBD2. CDR3 size: 12 residues. Germline-derived CDR1 and CDR2 are SQVTM and ANQGSEA. V lost 7 bases and J lost 8; bases outside the gene matches: 7. This CDR3 reads CSGSGASDEQFF. DNA of the CDR3: TGCAGCGGTAGCGGGGCCTCCGATGAGCAGTTCTTC.

This clonotype was counted between two and nine times. CDR3 amino acids: CASKTGQGNTEAFF. The CDR3 DNA sequence: TGTGCCAGCAAAACAGGACAGGGGAACACTGAAGCTTTCTTT. V usage is TRBV2 and J usage is TRBJ1-1; TRBD1 agrees at 8 bases. The ends lost 7 bases at V and 1 base at J; junction bases unmatched: 5. Germline loops: CDR1 SNHLY, CDR2 FYNNEI. The CDR3 extends over 14 amino acids.

V and J are TRBV11-2 and TRBJ2-7; D may be TRBD2 (6 bases). V dropped 7 bases and J dropped 6 bases, with 13 bases sitting between them. This CDR3 spans 12 amino acids. Germline V CDR1 and CDR2: SGHAT, FQNNGV. CDR3 DNA: TGTGCCAGCACCGATCTAGCGCTCGAGCAGTACTTC. It translates to CASTDLALEQYF.

The rearrangement joins TRBV24-1 to TRBJ2-1; 8 bases agree with TRBD1. The germline gives CDR1 KGHDR, CDR2 SFDVKD. Losses at the gene ends were 2 bases for V and 5 bases for J; bases not matched to a gene: 13. CDR3 size: 18 residues. CDR3 sequence reads: CATSDYPGAGGENNEQFF. CDR3 DNA: TGTGCCACCAGTGATTACCCCGGGGCAGGGGGCGAAAACAATGAGCAGTTCTTC.

This clonotype was seen many times. The chain carries TRBV29-1 and TRBJ2-3, with a tentative D call TRBD1 (6 bases). Deletions cut 0 bases from V and 8 bases from J, with 9 bases between. CDR3 length: 12 amino acids. The germline CDR1 and CDR2 sequences are SQVTM and ANQGSEA. The CDR3 DNA sequence: TGCAGCGTTGAAGATTTAGGGGGTACGCAGTATTTT. This sequence encodes CSVEDLGGTQYF.

This clonotype was recorded a few times. The rearrangement links TRBV4-2 to TRBJ2-2; 8 bases match TRBD2. The CDR3 consists of 17 residues. Per germline, CDR1 LGHNA and CDR2 YNFKEQ. V was pared by 0 bases and J by 2 bases, with 5 bases of the junction left unmatched. The CDR3 spells CASSQDAAGGNTGELFF. In nucleotides, the CDR3 is TGTGCCAGCAGCCAAGATGCGGCGGGAGGAAACACCGGGGAGCTGTTTTTT.

The V gene is TRBV6-1, the J gene TRBJ1-1; 11 bases map to TRBD1. CDR1 is MNHNS, CDR2 SASEGT, per germline. There are 15 residues in the CDR3. V gave up 7 bases and J gave up 4 bases; unmatched junction bases: 8. CDR3 protein: CASTQPGQGGTEAFF. The DNA of the CDR3 is TGTGCCAGCACCCAACCGGGACAGGGGGGCACTGAAGCTTTCTTT.

The chain employs TRBV7-2 and TRBJ2-4, with a weak D call TRBD2 (5 bases). CDR3 length: 16 residues. Germline assignment: CDR1 SGHTA and CDR2 FQGNSA. V lost 3 bases and J lost 2, with 14 bases in between. For the CDR3, the DNA is TGTGCCAGCAGCTTCCCCACAAGCGGAACCAAAAACATTCAGTACTTC. This translates into CASSFPTSGTKNIQYF.

The genes are TRBV20-1 and TRBJ2-7, with 7 bases that match TRBD1. This CDR3 contains 13 residues. V trimming: 5 bases; J trimming: 2 bases; junction bases outside the gene matches: 6. CDR1 and CDR2 from the germline V gene are DFQATT and SNEGSKA (reference sequence). The CDR3 loop reads CSAGDSITYEQYF. The CDR3 DNA reads as TGCAGTGCTGGGGACAGCATCACCTACGAGCAGTACTTC.

This clonotype was detected only a few times. This chain uses TRBV5-1 with TRBJ2-1, with 9 positions matching TRBD2. CDR1 SGHRS and CDR2 YFSETQ come from the germline V gene. V shed 0 bases, J shed 5 bases, and the junction held 9 bases outside the gene matches. CDR3 size: 17 residues. In DNA form, the CDR3 reads TGCGCCAGCAGCTTGGTTCTAGCGGGATGGGGACACAATGAGCAGTTCTTC. Protein: CASSLVLAGWGHNEQFF.

In its sample, this clonotype was seen a few times. The chain employs TRBV7-8 and TRBJ2-1; 7 bases line up with TRBD2. Looked up from germline, CDR1 is SGHVS and CDR2 is FQNEAQ. Trimming cost V 3 bases and J 4 bases; bases outside gene matches: 12. CDR3 size: 17 residues. The CDR3 DNA reads TGTGCCAGCAGCTTCTTTATCCGGGACTACGAGTACAATGAGCAGTTCTTC. As protein: CASSFFIRDYEYNEQFF.

Only a few counts were recorded for this clonotype. The chain employs TRBV2 and TRBJ1-2, with D tentatively TRBD1 (6 bases). The CDR3 runs to 12 residues. V gave up 4 bases and J gave up 6 bases, with 9 bases separating them. Germline lookup yields CDR1 SNHLY and CDR2 FYNNEI. CDR3 sequence (DNA): TGTGCCAGCAGTGGGACAGAAAATGGCTACACCTTC. It specifies CASSGTENGYTF. Based on the CDR3 plus reference TRBV2 and TRBJ1-2, the full variable domain is EPEVTQTPSHQVTQMGQEVILRCVPISNHLYFYWYRQILGQKVEFLVSFYNNEISEKSEIFDDQFSVERPDGSNFTLKIRSTKLEDSAMYFCASSGTENGYTFGSGTRLTVV.

The sample holds many counts of this clonotype. This chain links TRBV29-1 with TRBJ2-7; 10 nucleotides line up with TRBD2. This CDR3 region has 13 residues. CDR1 is SQVTM, CDR2 ANQGSEA, per germline. The V segment lost 7 bases and the J segment 3 bases; nucleotides outside the gene matches: 6. The CDR3 DNA reads TGCAGCGCGTGGACTAGCGGAGACTACGAGCAGTACTTC. This codes for CSAWTSGDYEQYF.

The genes are TRBV5-1 and TRBJ2-7; 7 positions match TRBD2. The CDR3 sequence is 19 residues long. Germline-derived CDR1 and CDR2 are SGHRS and YFSETQ. V was clipped by 4 bases and J by 0 bases; unmatched bases: 19. CDR3 DNA sequence: TGCGCCAGCAGCCTCGGGGAGGGAGCTAGCGGTCGGAGCTCCTACGAGCAGTACTTC. This gives the protein CASSLGEGASGRSSYEQYF.

This clonotype has more than one count but fewer than ten. V is TRBV12-3 or TRBV12-4 and J is TRBJ2-7; D is unclear. The CDR3 has 11 amino acids. Trimming pared 5 bases from V and 10 bases from J, leaving 12 bases between. The CDR3 sequence is CASSDSTYQYF. The CDR3 nucleotides read TGTGCCAGCAGTGACTCTACATACCAGTACTTC.

This clonotype appeared many times. The chain uses TRBV9 and TRBJ2-7; tentative D call: TRBD1 (6 bases). This CDR3 has 15 residues. Germline V gene sequence: CDR1 SGDLS, CDR2 YYNGEE. V was trimmed by 4 bases and J by 2 bases, leaving 16 bases between them. Here the CDR3 DNA reads TGTGCCAGCAGCCTAACGCCGGACAGAGCCTACGAGCAGTACTTC. This codes for CASSLTPDRAYEQYF.

This clonotype has a count of ten or more. The chain links TRBV5-1 to TRBJ2-3; D is unresolved. The V end was cut by 0 bases, the J end by 4 bases, with 15 bases between. Per the germline V gene, CDR1 is SGHRS and CDR2 is YFSETQ. This CDR3 comprises 16 residues. The DNA for the CDR3 is TGCGCCAGCAGCTTGGCCGAGGTAGAGGTATCAGATACGCAGTATTTT. This gives the protein CASSLAEVEVSDTQYF.

The chain carries TRBV9 and TRBJ2-2; D possibly uses TRBD1 or TRBD2 (6 bases each). The CDR3 loop spans 13 amino acids. Germline assignment: CDR1 SGDLS and CDR2 YYNGEE. The V and J ends lost 3 bases and 7 bases respectively, with 10 bases between them. The CDR3 sequence: CASSEGGVGELFF. In DNA form, the CDR3 reads TGTGCCAGCAGCGAGGGGGGCGTCGGGGAGCTGTTTTTT.

The chain couples TRBV15 to TRBJ2-3; D may be TRBD1 (5 bases). Germline V gives CDR1 LNHNV, CDR2 YYDKDF (reference sequence). V was shortened by 2 bases and J by 2 bases, with 11 bases between the two germline ends. The CDR3 is made up of 15 amino acids. This CDR3 reads CATSRTWGDTDTQYF. In DNA, the CDR3 is TGTGCCACCAGCAGAACCTGGGGCGACACAGATACGCAGTATTTT.

The chain couples TRBV12-3 or TRBV12-4 to TRBJ2-2, with 12 bases aligning to TRBD2. The CDR3 is 16 residues long. Trimming at V came to 5 bases and at J to 2 bases, leaving 3 bases not matched to a gene. The CDR3 is CASSQLAGGNTGELFF. In DNA, the CDR3 is TGTGCCAGCAGTCAACTAGCGGGAGGAAACACCGGGGAGCTGTTTTTT.

This clonotype was seen more than once but under ten times. J is TRBJ2-5 and V is TRBV7-9; D is perhaps TRBD1 or TRBD2 (6 bases each). CDR1 SEHNR and CDR2 FQNEAQ come from the germline V gene (reference sequence). The V and J ends lost 5 bases and 5 bases respectively, with 21 bases between them. The length of the CDR3 is 16 residues. This CDR3 is CASSGGPGDQTETQYF. The CDR3 DNA is TGTGCCAGCAGCGGAGGGCCAGGGGACCAAACGGAGACCCAGTACTTC. Filled out from reference TRBV7-9 and TRBJ2-5, the complete variable domain reads DTGVSQNPRHKITKRGQNVTFRCDPISEHNRLYWYRQTLGQGPEFLTYFQNEAQLEKSRLLSDRFSAERPKGSFSTLEIQRTEQGDSAMYLCASSGGPGDQTETQYFGPGTRLLVL.

The chain carries TRBV12-3 or TRBV12-4 and TRBJ1-1; the D gene is possibly TRBD1 (6 bases). The length of the CDR3 is 13 residues. V was shortened by 5 bases and J by 5 bases, with 12 bases between the two germline ends. CDR3: CASSHRVGTEAFF. As DNA, the CDR3 is TGTGCCAGCAGTCACAGGGTTGGGACTGAAGCTTTCTTT.

This rearrangement joins TRBV5-4 to TRBJ2-1, with 10 bases fitting TRBD1. This CDR3 has 13 amino acids. V was clipped by 4 bases and J by 10 bases; unmatched bases: 5. Germline values: CDR1 SGHNT, CDR2 YYREEE (reference sequence). CDR3 DNA sequence: TGTGCCAGCAGCGCCCCGGGACAGGGGGAGCAGTTCTTC. It encodes CASSAPGQGEQFF. Filled out from reference TRBV5-4 and TRBJ2-1, the complete variable domain reads ETGVTQSPTHLIKTRGQQVTLRCSSQSGHNTVSWYQQALGQGPQFIFQYYREEENGRGNFPPRFSGLQFPNYSSELNVNALELDDSALYLCASSAPGQGEQFFGPGTRLTVL.

Only a few counts were recorded for this clonotype. The junction shows a germline mismatch at one end, possibly a read error. The V and J genes are TRBV7-7 and TRBJ1-2; D is perhaps TRBD1 (5 bases). The CDR3 is made up of 12 amino acids. The germline CDR1 and CDR2 sequences are SSHAT and FNYEAQ (reference sequence). CDR3 coding DNA: TGTGCTAGCAGCATAACTGGGGGAGCTAAGATCTTC. Translation: CASSITGGAKIF.

V is TRBV7-9 and J is TRBJ2-3; 8 nucleotides line up with TRBD2. The V and J ends lost 0 bases and 5 bases, in that order; junction bases with no gene match: 7. Germline assignment: CDR1 SEHNR and CDR2 FQNEAQ (reference sequence). The CDR3 extends over 16 amino acids. The CDR3 protein is CASSLASGSFEDTQYF. The CDR3 DNA sequence: TGTGCCAGCAGCTTAGCCAGCGGGAGTTTCGAAGATACGCAGTATTTT.

This clonotype was seen a few times. V and J are TRBV10-3 and TRBJ2-7; TRBD2 is a possible D gene (7 bases). The germline V gene encodes CDR1 ENHRY and CDR2 SYGVKD. The V end lost 8 bases, the J end lost 0 bases, and 11 bases lay between the germline ends. The CDR3 consists of 13 residues. The CDR3 reads CAIGRDTSYEQYF. The CDR3 nucleotides are TGTGCCATCGGGAGGGACACCTCCTACGAGCAGTACTTC.

The chain couples TRBV7-9 to TRBJ2-5, with D possibly matching TRBD2 (6 bases). V gave up 5 bases and J gave up 3 bases, with 16 bases separating them. Germline loops: CDR1 SEHNR, CDR2 FQNEAQ (reference sequence). CDR3 length equals 15 residues. The chain's CDR3 is CASSTWERVEETQYF. Here the CDR3 DNA reads TGTGCCAGCAGCACCTGGGAGCGGGTTGAAGAGACCCAGTACTTC.

This clonotype was observed a few times. The CDR3: CASSQRREGRQETQYF. DNA for the CDR3: TGCGCCAGCAGCCAGAGAAGGGAGGGGAGGCAAGAGACCCAGTACTTC. The rearrangement uses TRBV4-1 and TRBJ2-5; 7 bases line up with TRBD2. This CDR3 region has 16 residues. Germline lookup yields CDR1 MGHRA and CDR2 YSYEKL. V lost 3 bases, J lost 2 bases, and 9 bases stayed unmatched.

This chain links TRBV5-1 with TRBJ2-1; D perhaps matches TRBD1 (6 bases). With 1 base removed from V and 4 bases from J, the gap between germline ends came to 12 bases. The CDR3 length is 15 residues. Per germline, CDR1 SGHRS and CDR2 YFSETQ. The CDR3 spells CASSLLQGDYNEQFF. DNA for the CDR3: TGCGCCAGCAGCTTGCTACAGGGAGATTACAATGAGCAGTTCTTC.